The clone carrying this TCR beta chain is labeled as medium-sized (0.01 to 0.1%). Its antigen remains unidentified. Germline CDR1 SGHNT, CDR2 YENEEA. The CDR3 has 14 residues. V was shortened by 5 bases and J by 0 bases, with 11 bases between the two germline ends. Profiling relied on immunoSEQ multiplex PCR, and the TCRdb table lists in-frame clones only, not all of them. The sample contains over 1,100 clones, roughly 26% of which appear only once. The data were taken from a study of T cells in localized non-small cell lung cancer. Study-wide results and limits: A median of 57 clones ranked among the top 100 in tumor appeared in adjacent lung. The study found T cell clonality highest in uninvolved adjacent lung, above tumor. Among blood samples, higher T cell density accompanied longer overall survival.

This receptor was taken from a woman between 18 and 55 years old with stage III lung adenocarcinoma. The genes are TRBV11-3 and TRBJ2-7; D assignment may be TRBD1 or TRBD2 (5 bases each). The sequenced sample was normal lung tissue next to the tumor, obtained before any cancer treatment. CDR3 sequence: CASSQGPPSYEQYF. In DNA, the CDR3 is TGTGCCAGCAGCCAGGGACCCCCCTCCTACGAGCAGTACTTC.